Below, 10 T cell receptor beta chains from the same sample are listed, as sequenced in a study of human T cells and chemical hapten exposure. Time point meaning: patch test 1, 2 weeks after DPC sensitization. Regarding treatment: therapeutic diphenylcyclopropenone sensitization with weekly scalp DPC. TCRdb re-called the RACE reads through MiXCR, storing one row per CDR3 protein. Here the sample spans 180,000 or so distinct CDR3 sequences, 14% being singletons. This specimen consisted of whole blood, obtained in connection with sensitization to the hapten diphenylcyclopropenone (DPC). The receptors come from a woman in her 30s with alopecia areata. Some clones in this sample may be carry-over from other donors' samples.

This clonotype was recorded a few times. V usage is TRBV11-3 and J usage is TRBJ2-1; D might be TRBD2 (7 bases). Germline CDR1 is SGHNT and CDR2 is YENEEA. The CDR3 is 15 amino acids. V dropped 1 base and J dropped 9 bases, with 16 bases sitting between them. CDR3 DNA sequence: TGTGCCAGCAGCTTAGTTGGGGGGGCCCCCGGTGAGCAGTTCTTC. Amino acid sequence: CASSLVGGAPGEQFF.

The gene calls are TRBV6-2 or TRBV6-3 and TRBJ1-2; D is unresolved. The CDR3 contains 14 residues. V dropped 0 bases and J dropped 8 bases, with 13 bases sitting between them. Germline CDR1 and CDR2: MNHEY and SVGEGT. The CDR3 region is CASSYSSVLSGYTF. The CDR3, as DNA: TGTGCCAGCAGTTACTCTTCAGTCTTAAGCGGCTACACCTTC.

The table lists this clonotype with many counts. The rearrangement uses TRBV11-1 and TRBJ2-2, with D maybe TRBD1 (5 bases). V lost 5 bases, J lost 1 base, and 8 bases lay in between. CDR3 length: 14 residues. From germline, CDR1 is SGHAT and CDR2 FQDESV (reference sequence). The CDR3 nucleotides read TGTGCCAGCAGCCTGCAGGGGAACACCGGGGAGCTGTTTTTT. This codes for CASSLQGNTGELFF.

This clonotype occurred many times. The V call is TRBV5-4, the J call TRBJ2-1; no definite D call. Germline assignment: CDR1 SGHNT and CDR2 YYREEE (reference sequence). The length of the CDR3 is 12 residues. Trimming took 3 bases from V and 9 from J, leaving 10 bases between them. The CDR3 bases are TGTGCCAGCAGCTCACCCTCGGGTGAGCAGTTCTTC. Translation gives CASSSPSGEQFF.

This clonotype was counted ten times or more. The V gene is TRBV4-3, the J gene TRBJ2-7; TRBD2 matches 10 bases. V shed 0 bases, J shed 3 bases, and the junction held 5 bases outside the gene matches. The length of the CDR3 is 16 residues. CDR1 and CDR2 from the germline V gene are LGHNA and YSLEER. The CDR3 spells CASSQDWASGSYEQYF. In DNA, the CDR3 is TGCGCCAGCAGCCAAGATTGGGCTAGCGGGAGCTACGAGCAGTACTTC.

V and J are TRBV7-9 and TRBJ2-1; 11 bases match TRBD2. Per the germline V gene, CDR1 is SEHNR and CDR2 is FQNEAQ (reference sequence). The CDR3 sequence is 16 residues long. V lost 3 bases, J lost 7 bases, and 8 bases stayed unmatched. CDR3 in DNA: TGTGCCAGCAGCTTTGGGCAACTAGCGGGAGCTAATGAGCAGTTCTTC. It is translated as CASSFGQLAGANEQFF.

This clonotype has a handful of counts. J is TRBJ1-2 and V is TRBV7-2; weak D call: TRBD1 (6 bases). Trimming cost V 1 base and J 4 bases, with 13 bases left between them. The CDR3 is 15 residues long. Germline V gives CDR1 SGHTA, CDR2 FQGNSA. CDR3 sequence reads: CASSLGVGAAYGYTF. CDR3 bases: TGTGCCAGCAGCTTAGGGGTGGGGGCAGCCTATGGCTACACCTTC.

The chain couples TRBV29-1 to TRBJ2-3; no clear D. The germline CDR1 and CDR2 sequences are SQVTM and ANQGSEA. The length of the CDR3 is 12 residues. V was shortened by 7 bases and J by 0 bases, with 8 bases between the two germline ends. CDR3 amino acids: CSAGPSTDTQYF. The DNA of the CDR3 is TGCAGCGCCGGACCTAGCACAGATACGCAGTATTTT.

This rearrangement joins TRBV7-2 to TRBJ2-2; the D gene could be TRBD1 or TRBD2 (5 bases each). The germline V gene has CDR1 SGHTA and CDR2 FQGNSA. The CDR3 sequence is 14 residues long. The ends were cut back, 6 bases at V and 4 bases at J, with 12 bases in the middle. The CDR3 sequence is CASRPQRGTGELFF. The CDR3 DNA reads TGTGCCAGCAGGCCGCAGAGGGGCACCGGGGAGCTGTTTTTT.

This clonotype has a handful of counts. This rearrangement joins TRBV7-6 to TRBJ2-1; possibly TRBD2 for D (7 bases). The germline gives CDR1 SGHVS, CDR2 FNYEAQ. This CDR3 region has 14 residues. Trimming cost V 7 bases and J 9 bases, with 19 bases left between them. CDR3 amino acids: CASNPTGGGGEQFF. The DNA for the CDR3 is TGTGCCAGCAACCCCACGGGGGGCGGGGGTGAGCAGTTCTTC. Full variable domain (outside the CDR3, taken from reference TRBV7-6 and TRBJ2-1): GAGVSQSPRYKVTKRGQDVALRCDPISGHVSLYWYRQALGQGPEFLTYFNYEAQQDKSGLPNDRFSAERPEGSISTLTIQRTEQRDSAMYRCASNPTGGGGEQFFGPGTRLTVL.